The clone carrying this T cell receptor (beta chain) was recorded many times. The antigen is unknown. Trimming took off 6 bases at V and 3 bases at J, with 15 bases between the two ends. The CDR3 sequence is 14 residues long. Per the germline V gene, CDR1 is SGHDT and CDR2 is YYEEEE. Molecular barcoded adaptors covering alpha/delta and beta/gamma chains were used on 400 ng RNA. TCRdb re-called the reads through MiXCR, storing one row per CDR3 protein. The sample lists around 130,000 distinct CDR3 sequences; 13% were seen once. The sample originates from a study of read filtering for tumor transcriptome and immune sequencing. Study background: The cohort had over 16 men and approximately 13 women aged roughly 47 to 80, mean around 63 years. IR-seq gave about 4.05 to 11 million TCR reads per sample; RNA-seq gave about 80 to 1,300. Regarding the study as a whole: Sorted CD138-negative bone marrow cells were not purified T cells.

The receptor's source is a donor over 35 with multiple myeloma. The sample consisted of a population of CD138-negative cells sorted from bone marrow. The chain is built from TRBV5-6 and TRBJ1-1; unclear D gene. This chain's CDR3 is CASIKRYLDTEAFF. In DNA form, the CDR3 reads TGTGCCAGCATCAAGAGGTATCTCGACACTGAAGCTTTCTTT.